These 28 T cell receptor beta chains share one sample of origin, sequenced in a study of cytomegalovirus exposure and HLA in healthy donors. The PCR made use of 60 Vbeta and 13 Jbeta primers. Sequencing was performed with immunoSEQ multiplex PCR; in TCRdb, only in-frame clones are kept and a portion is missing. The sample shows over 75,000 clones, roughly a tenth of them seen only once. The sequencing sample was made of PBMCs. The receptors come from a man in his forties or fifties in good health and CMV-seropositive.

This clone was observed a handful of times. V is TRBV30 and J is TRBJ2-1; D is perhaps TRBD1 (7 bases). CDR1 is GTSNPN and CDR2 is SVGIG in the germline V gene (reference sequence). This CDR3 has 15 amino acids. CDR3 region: CARSQGVLGGNEQFF. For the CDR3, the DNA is TGTGCGAGGAGTCAGGGGGTCCTGGGAGGCAATGAGCAGTTCTTC.

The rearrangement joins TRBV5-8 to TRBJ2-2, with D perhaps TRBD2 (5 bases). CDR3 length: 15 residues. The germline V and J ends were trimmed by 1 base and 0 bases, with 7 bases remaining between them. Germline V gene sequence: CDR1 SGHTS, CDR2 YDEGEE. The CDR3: CASSLTAANTGELFF. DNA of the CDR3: TGTGCCAGCAGCTTGACAGCGGCGAACACCGGGGAGCTGTTTTTT.

The chain's CDR3 is CASSHRQGESPLHF. The CDR3 DNA reads TGTGCCAGTAGTCATCGACAGGGAGAATCACCCCTCCACTTT. V is TRBV19 and J is TRBJ1-6; 7 bases map to TRBD1. With 5 bases clipped from V and 10 bases from J, the junction kept 8 bases outside the gene matches. The CDR3 runs to 14 residues. Germline V CDR1 and CDR2: LNHDA, SQIVND (reference sequence).

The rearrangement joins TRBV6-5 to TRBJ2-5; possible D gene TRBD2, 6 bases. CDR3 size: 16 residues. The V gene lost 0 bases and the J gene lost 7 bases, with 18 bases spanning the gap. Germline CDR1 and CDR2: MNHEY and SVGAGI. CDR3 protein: CASSYSGGGSLGTQYF. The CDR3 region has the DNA TGTGCCAGCAGTTACTCCGGTGGAGGGTCTTTAGGGACCCAGTACTTC.

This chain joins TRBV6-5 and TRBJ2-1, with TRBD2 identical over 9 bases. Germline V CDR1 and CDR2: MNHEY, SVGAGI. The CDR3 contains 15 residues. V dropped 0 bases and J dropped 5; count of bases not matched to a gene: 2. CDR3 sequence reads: CASSYSAGGNNEQFF. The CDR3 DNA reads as TGTGCCAGCAGTTACTCAGCGGGAGGAAACAATGAGCAGTTCTTC.

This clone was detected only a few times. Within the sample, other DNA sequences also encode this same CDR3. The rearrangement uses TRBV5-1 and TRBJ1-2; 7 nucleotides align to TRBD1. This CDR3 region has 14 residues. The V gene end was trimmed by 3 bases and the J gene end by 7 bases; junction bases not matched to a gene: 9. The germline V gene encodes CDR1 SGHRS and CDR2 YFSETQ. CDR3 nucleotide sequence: TGCGCCAGCAGCTCGCAGACAGGGACGGGTGGCTACACCTTC. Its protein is CASSSQTGTGGYTF. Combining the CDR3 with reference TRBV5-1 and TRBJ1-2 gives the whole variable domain KAGVTQTPRYLIKTRGQQVTLSCSPISGHRSVSWYQQTPGQGLQFLFEYFSETQRNKGNFPGRFSGRQFSNSRSEMNVSTLELGDSALYLCASSSQTGTGGYTFGSGTRLTVV.

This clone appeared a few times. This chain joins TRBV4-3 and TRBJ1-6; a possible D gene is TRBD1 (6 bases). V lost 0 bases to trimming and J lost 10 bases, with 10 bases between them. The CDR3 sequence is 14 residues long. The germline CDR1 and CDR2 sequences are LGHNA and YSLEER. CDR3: CASSQDYRDSPLHF. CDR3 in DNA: TGCGCCAGCAGCCAAGACTACAGGGACTCACCCCTCCACTTT.

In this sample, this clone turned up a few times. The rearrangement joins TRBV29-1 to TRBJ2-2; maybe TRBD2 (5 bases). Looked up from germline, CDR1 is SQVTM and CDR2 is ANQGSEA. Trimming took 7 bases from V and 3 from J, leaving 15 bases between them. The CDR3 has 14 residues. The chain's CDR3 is CSARSGRDTGELFF. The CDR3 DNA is TGCAGCGCCCGAAGTGGGAGAGACACCGGGGAGCTGTTTTTT.

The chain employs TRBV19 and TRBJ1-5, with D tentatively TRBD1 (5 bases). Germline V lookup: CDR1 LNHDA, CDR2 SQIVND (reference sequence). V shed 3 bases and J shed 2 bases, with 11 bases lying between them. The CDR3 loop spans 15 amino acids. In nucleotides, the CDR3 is TGTGCCAGTAGTATCTTTCAGGGTGGCAATCAGCCCCAGCATTTT. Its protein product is CASSIFQGGNQPQHF.

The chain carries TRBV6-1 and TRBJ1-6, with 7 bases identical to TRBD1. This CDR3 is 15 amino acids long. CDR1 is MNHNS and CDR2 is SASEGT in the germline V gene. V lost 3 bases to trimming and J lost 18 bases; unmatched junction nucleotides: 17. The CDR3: CASSDPKGAKSKDHF. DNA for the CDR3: TGTGCCAGCAGTGATCCCAAGGGGGCCAAATCCAAAGACCACTTT.

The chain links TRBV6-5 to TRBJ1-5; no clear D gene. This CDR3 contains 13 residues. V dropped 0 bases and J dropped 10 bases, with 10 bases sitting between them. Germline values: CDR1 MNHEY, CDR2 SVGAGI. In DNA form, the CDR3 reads TGTGCCAGCAGTTACTCTCTGGCCGAACCCCAGCATTTT. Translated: CASSYSLAEPQHF.

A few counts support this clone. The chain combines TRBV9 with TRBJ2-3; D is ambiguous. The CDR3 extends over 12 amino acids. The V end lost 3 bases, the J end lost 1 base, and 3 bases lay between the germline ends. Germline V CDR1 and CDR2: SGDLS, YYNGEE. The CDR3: CASSAGTDTQYF. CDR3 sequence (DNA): TGTGCCAGCAGCGCCGGCACAGATACGCAGTATTTT. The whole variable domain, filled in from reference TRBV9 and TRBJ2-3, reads DSGVTQTPKHLITATGQRVTLRCSPRSGDLSVYWYQQSLDQGLQFLIQYYNGEERAKGNILERFSAQQFPDLHSELNLSSLELGDSALYFCASSAGTDTQYFGPGTRLTVL.

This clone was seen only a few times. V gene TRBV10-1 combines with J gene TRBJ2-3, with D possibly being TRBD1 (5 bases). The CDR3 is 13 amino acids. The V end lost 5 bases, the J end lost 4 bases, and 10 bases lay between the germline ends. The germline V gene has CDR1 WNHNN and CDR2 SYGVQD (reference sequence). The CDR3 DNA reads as TGCGCCAGCAGTCCAGGGTGGGCAGATACGCAGTATTTT. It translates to CASSPGWADTQYF.

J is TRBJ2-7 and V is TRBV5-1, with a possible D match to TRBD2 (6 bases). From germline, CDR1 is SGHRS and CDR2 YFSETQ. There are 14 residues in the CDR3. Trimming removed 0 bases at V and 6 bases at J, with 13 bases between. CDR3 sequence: CASSLGTGASEQYF. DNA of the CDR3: TGCGCCAGCAGCTTGGGGACGGGAGCGTCCGAGCAGTACTTC.

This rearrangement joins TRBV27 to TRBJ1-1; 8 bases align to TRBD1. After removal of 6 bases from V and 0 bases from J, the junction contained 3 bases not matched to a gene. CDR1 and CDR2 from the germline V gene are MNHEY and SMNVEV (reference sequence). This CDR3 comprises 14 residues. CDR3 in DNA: TGTGCCAGCAGCACACAGGGGGTGAACACTGAAGCTTTCTTT. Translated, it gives CASSTQGVNTEAFF.

In nucleotides, the CDR3 is TGTGCCATCACCGGGACAGGGACCAATGAGCAGTTCTTC. This encodes CAITGTGTNEQFF. The V gene is TRBV10-3, the J gene TRBJ2-1, with 9 bases lining up with TRBD1. The CDR3 sequence is 13 residues long. V shed 7 bases, J shed 6 bases, and the junction held 4 bases outside the gene matches. Germline V gene sequence: CDR1 ENHRY, CDR2 SYGVKD.

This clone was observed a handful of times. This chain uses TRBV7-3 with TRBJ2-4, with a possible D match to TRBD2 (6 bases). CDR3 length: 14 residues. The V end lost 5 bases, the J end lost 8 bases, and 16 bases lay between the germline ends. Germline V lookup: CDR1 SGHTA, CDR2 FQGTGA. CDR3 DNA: TGTGCCAGCAGCCAAGGAGGGGTGAGGGACATTCAGTACTTC. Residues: CASSQGGVRDIQYF.

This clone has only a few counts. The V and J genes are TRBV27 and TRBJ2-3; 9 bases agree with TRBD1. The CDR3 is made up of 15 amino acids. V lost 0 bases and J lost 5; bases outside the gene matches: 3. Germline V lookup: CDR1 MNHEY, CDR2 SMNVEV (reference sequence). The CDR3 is CASSLSGDRVDTQYF. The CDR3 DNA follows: TGTGCCAGCAGTTTATCGGGGGACAGGGTAGATACGCAGTATTTT.

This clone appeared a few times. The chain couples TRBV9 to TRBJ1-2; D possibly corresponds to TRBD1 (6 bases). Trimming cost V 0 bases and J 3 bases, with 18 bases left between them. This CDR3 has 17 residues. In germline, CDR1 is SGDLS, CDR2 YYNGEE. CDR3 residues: CASSVAGWGGHDYGYTF. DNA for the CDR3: TGTGCCAGCAGCGTAGCTGGGTGGGGGGGGCACGACTATGGCTACACCTTC.

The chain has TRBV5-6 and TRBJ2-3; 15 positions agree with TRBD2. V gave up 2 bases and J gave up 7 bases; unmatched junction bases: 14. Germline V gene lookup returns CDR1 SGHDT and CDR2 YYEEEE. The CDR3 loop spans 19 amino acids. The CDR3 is CASSFRTSGRALGGNTQYF. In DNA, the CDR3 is TGTGCCAGCAGCTTCCGGACTAGCGGGAGGGCTCTGGGGGGGAATACGCAGTATTTT.

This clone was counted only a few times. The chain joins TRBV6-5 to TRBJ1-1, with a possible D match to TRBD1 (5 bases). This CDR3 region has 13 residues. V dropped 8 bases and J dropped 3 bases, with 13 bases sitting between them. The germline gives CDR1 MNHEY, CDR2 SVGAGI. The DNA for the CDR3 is TGTGCCAGCCACGGGGGGTGGGACACTGAAGCTTTCTTT. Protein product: CASHGGWDTEAFF.

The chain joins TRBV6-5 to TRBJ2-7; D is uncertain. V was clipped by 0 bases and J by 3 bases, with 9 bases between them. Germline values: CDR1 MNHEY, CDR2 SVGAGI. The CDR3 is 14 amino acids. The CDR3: CASSYSSSGYEQYF. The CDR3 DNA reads TGTGCCAGCAGTTACTCGAGTTCGGGCTACGAGCAGTACTTC.

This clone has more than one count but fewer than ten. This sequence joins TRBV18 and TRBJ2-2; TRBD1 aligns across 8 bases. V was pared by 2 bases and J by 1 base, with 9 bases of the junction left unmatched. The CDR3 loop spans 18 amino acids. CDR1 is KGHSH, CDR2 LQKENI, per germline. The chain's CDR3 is CASSPSGTGTGNTGELFF. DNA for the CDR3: TGTGCCAGCTCACCAAGCGGTACCGGGACAGGGAACACCGGGGAGCTGTTTTTT.

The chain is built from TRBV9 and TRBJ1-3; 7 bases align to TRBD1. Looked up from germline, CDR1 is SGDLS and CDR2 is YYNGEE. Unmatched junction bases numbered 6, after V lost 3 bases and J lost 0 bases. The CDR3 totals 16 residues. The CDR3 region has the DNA TGTGCCAGCAGCGAGACAGGGCCTTTCTCTGGAAACACCATATATTTT. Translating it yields CASSETGPFSGNTIYF. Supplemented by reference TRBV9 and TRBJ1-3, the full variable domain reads DSGVTQTPKHLITATGQRVTLRCSPRSGDLSVYWYQQSLDQGLQFLIQYYNGEERAKGNILERFSAQQFPDLHSELNLSSLELGDSALYFCASSETGPFSGNTIYFGEGSWLTVV.

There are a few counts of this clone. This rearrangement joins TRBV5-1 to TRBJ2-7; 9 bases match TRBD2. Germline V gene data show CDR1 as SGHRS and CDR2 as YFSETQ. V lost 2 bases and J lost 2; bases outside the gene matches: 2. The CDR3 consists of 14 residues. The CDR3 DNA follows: TGCGCCAGCAGCTTTAGCGGGAGTCCCTACGAGCAGTACTTC. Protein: CASSFSGSPYEQYF.

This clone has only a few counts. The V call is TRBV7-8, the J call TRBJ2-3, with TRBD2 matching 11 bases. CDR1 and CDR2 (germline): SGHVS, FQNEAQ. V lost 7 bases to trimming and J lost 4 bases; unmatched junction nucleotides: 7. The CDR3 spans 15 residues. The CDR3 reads CASILSGRASDTQYF. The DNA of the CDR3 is TGTGCCAGCATCCTTAGCGGGAGGGCTTCAGATACGCAGTATTTT.

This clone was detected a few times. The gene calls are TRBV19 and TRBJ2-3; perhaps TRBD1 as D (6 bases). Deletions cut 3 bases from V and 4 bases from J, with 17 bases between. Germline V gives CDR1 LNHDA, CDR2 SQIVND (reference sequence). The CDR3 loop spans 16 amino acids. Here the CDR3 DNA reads TGTGCCAGTAGTATGGGGGCAGGTTACGGCCCAGATACGCAGTATTTT. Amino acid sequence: CASSMGAGYGPDTQYF.

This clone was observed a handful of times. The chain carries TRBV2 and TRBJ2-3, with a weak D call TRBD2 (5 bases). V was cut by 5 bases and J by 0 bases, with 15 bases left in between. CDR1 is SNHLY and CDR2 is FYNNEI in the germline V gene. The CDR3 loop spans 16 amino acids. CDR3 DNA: TGTGCCAGCAGTTACCTTGAGGGTCCTAGCACAGATACGCAGTATTTT. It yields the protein CASSYLEGPSTDTQYF.